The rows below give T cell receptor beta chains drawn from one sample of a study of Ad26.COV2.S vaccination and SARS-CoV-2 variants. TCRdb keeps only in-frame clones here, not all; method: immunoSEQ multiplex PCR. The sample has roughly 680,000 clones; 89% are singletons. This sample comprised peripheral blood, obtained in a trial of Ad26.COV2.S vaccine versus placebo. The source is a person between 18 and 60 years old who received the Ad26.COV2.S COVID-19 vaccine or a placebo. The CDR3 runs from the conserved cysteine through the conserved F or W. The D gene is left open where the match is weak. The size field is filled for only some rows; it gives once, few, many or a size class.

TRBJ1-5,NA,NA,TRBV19,CASSMNRERTHQPQHF,TGTGCCAGTAGTATGAACAGGGAGAGGACTCATCAGCCCCAGCATTTT
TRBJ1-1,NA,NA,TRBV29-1,CSAQGYDKAFF,TGCAGCGCCCAGGGGTACGACAAAGCTTTCTTT
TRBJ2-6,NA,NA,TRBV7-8,CASSLTGANVLTF,TGTGCCAGCAGCTTAACGGGGGCCAACGTCCTGACTTTC
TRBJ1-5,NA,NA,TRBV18,CASSPSVFNQPQHF,TGTGCCAGCTCACCGAGCGTTTTTAATCAGCCCCAGCATTTT
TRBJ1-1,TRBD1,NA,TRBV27,CASSLTGGNTEAFF,TGTGCCAGCAGTTTAACAGGGGGGAACACTGAAGCTTTCTTT
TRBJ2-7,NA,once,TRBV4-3,CASSQDAYEQYF,TGCGCCAGCAGCCAAGATGCCTACGAGCAGTACTTC
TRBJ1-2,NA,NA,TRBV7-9,CASSLPQGSNYGYTF,TGTGCCAGCAGCCTACCACAGGGCTCTAACTATGGCTACACCTTC
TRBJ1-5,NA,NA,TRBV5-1,CASSRGGANQPQHF,TGCGCCAGCAGCCGGGGGGGTGCCAATCAGCCCCAGCATTTT
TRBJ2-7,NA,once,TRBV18,CASSPPGSLVPEQYF,TGTGCCAGCTCACCTCCCGGCTCACTCGTCCCCGAGCAGTACTTC
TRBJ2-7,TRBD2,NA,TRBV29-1,CSVGPGTSSYEQYF,TGCAGCGTTGGTCCCGGGACTAGCTCCTACGAGCAGTACTTC
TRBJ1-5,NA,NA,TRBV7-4,CASSPGASNQPQHF,TGTGCCAGCAGCCCCGGGGCCAGCAATCAGCCCCAGCATTTT
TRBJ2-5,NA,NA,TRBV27,CASSILWETQYF,TGTGCCAGCAGTATCCTTTGGGAGACCCAGTACTTC
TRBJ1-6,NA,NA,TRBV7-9,CASSSGPLSPLHF,TGTGCCAGCAGCTCGGGCCCCTTGTCACCCCTCCACTTT
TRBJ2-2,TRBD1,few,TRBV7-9,CASSEDRGQTGELFF,TGTGCCAGCAGCGAAGACAGGGGTCAAACCGGGGAGCTGTTTTTT
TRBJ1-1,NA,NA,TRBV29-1,CSANTVLNTEAFF,TGCAGCGCCAACACAGTTTTGAACACTGAAGCTTTCTTT
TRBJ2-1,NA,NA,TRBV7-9,CASSLEVSQFF,TGTGCCAGCAGCTTAGAGGTTTCGCAGTTCTTC
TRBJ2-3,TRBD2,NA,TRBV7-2,CASSSRLAGPNRGTDTQYF,TGTGCCAGCAGTTCGAGGCTAGCGGGTCCAAACAGAGGCACAGATACGCAGTATTTT
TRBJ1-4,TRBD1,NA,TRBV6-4,CASSRTGKDEKLFF,TGTGCCAGCAGTCGGACAGGGAAGGATGAAAAACTGTTTTTT
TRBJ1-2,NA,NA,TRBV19,CASSINQARSYGYTF,TGTGCCAGTAGTATCAATCAGGCCAGGAGCTATGGCTACACCTTC
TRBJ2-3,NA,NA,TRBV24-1,CATQSPGTDTQYF,TGTGCCACCCAAAGTCCGGGTACGGATACGCAGTATTTT
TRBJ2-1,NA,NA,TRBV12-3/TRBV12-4,CASSPRNEQFF,TGTGCCAGCAGCCCAAGGAATGAGCAGTTCTTC
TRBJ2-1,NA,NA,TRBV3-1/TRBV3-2,CASSQDPWQAGRYEQFF,TGTGCCAGCAGCCAAGATCCTTGGCAGGCGGGTAGGTATGAGCAGTTCTTC
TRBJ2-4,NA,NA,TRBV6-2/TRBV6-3,CASSYGRGWDSSNIQYF,TGTGCCAGCAGTTACGGCAGGGGGTGGGACTCGTCAAACATTCAGTACTTC
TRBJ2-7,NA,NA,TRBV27,CASSSGTEEGDYEQYF,TGTGCCAGCAGTTCCGGGACAGAGGAGGGGGACTACGAGCAGTACTTC
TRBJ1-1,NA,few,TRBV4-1,CASSQAMGYNTEAFF,TGCGCCAGCAGCCAAGCGATGGGGTACAACACTGAAGCTTTCTTT
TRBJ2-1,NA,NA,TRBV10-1,CASSPTGSGPPNNEQFF,TGCGCCAGCAGTCCCACAGGGAGCGGGCCCCCAAACAATGAGCAGTTCTTC
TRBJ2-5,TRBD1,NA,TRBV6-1,CASSLTGEETQYF,TGTGCCAGCAGCCTTACAGGGGAAGAGACCCAGTACTTC
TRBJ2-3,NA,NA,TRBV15,CATSRDSGADTQYF,TGTGCCACCAGCAGAGATTCGGGAGCAGATACGCAGTATTTT
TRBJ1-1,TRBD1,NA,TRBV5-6,CASSLRDRPWGTEAFF,TGTGCCAGCAGCTTAAGGGACAGACCTTGGGGCACTGAAGCTTTCTTT
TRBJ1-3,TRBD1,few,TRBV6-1,CASSELAGGSGNTIYF,TGTGCCAGCAGTGAACTGGCAGGGGGCTCTGGAAACACCATATATTTT
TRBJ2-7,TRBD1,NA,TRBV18,CASSTDRVNYEQYF,TGTGCCAGCTCAACTGACAGGGTGAACTACGAGCAGTACTTC
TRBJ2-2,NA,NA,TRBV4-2,CASSQGSTVNTGELFF,TGTGCCAGCAGCCAAGGGTCAACAGTCAACACCGGGGAGCTGTTTTTT
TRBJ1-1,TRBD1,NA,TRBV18,CASGQVRMNTEAFF,TGTGCCAGCGGACAGGTACGAATGAACACTGAAGCTTTCTTT
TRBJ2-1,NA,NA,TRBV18,CASSPPGLVYNEQFF,TGTGCCAGCTCACCACCCGGACTGGTTTACAATGAGCAGTTCTTC
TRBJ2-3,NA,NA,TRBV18,CASAGWDTDTQYF,TGTGCCAGCGCAGGGTGGGACACAGATACGCAGTATTTT
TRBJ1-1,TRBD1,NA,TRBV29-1,CSVAPGQGWAAFF,TGCAGCGTCGCTCCGGGACAGGGGTGGGCAGCTTTCTTT
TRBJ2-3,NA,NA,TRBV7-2,CASSLRRSTDTQYF,TGTGCCAGCAGCTTACGCAGGTCCACAGATACGCAGTATTTT
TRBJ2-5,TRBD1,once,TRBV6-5,CASSQDRGRETQYF,TGTGCCAGCAGCCAGGACAGGGGGAGAGAGACCCAGTACTTC
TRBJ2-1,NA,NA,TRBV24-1,CATSGEVEQFF,TGTGCCACCAGTGGGGAGGTTGAGCAGTTCTTC
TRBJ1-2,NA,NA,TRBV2,CASREAGQSYGYTF,TGTGCCAGCAGGGAAGCCGGACAGAGCTATGGCTACACCTTC
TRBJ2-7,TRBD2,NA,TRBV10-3,CAISESASGAYEQYF,TGTGCCATCAGTGAGTCGGCTAGCGGGGCCTACGAGCAGTACTTC
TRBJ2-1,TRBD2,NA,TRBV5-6,CASRPRTSGRSEQFF,TGTGCCAGCAGACCTAGGACTAGCGGGAGGTCTGAGCAGTTCTTC
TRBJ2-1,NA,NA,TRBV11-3,CASSPRDALDEQFF,TGTGCCAGCAGCCCAAGGGACGCGTTAGATGAGCAGTTCTTC
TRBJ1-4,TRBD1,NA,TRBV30,CAWSRTGGTNEKLFF,TGTGCCTGGAGTCGAACAGGGGGGACTAATGAAAAACTGTTTTTT
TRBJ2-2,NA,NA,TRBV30,CAWNSPFTGELFF,TGTGCCTGGAACAGCCCTTTCACCGGGGAGCTGTTTTTT